The sample holds a few counts of the clone carrying this T cell receptor (beta chain). The source of the sample is a study of beta chain features in type 1 diabetes. Reverse transcribing all isolated RNA meant expressed TCRB transcripts were sequenced. The method was immunoSEQ multiplex PCR; TCRdb's version includes in-frame clones alone and lacks a portion of them. The data contain 400,000 to 600,000 clones, around 28% of them singletons. V was cut by 2 bases and J by 5 bases, with 9 bases left in between. The CDR3 contains 12 residues. Germline V gene sequence: CDR1 SQVTM, CDR2 ANQGSEA. Sequenced input: naive CD4+ T cells from blood. This TCR came from a young man in good health. The V gene is TRBV29-1, the J gene TRBJ2-5; D gene unclear. In DNA form, the CDR3 reads TGCAGCGTTGAAATGGGGATGGAGACCCAGTACTTC. The encoded protein is CSVEMGMETQYF.